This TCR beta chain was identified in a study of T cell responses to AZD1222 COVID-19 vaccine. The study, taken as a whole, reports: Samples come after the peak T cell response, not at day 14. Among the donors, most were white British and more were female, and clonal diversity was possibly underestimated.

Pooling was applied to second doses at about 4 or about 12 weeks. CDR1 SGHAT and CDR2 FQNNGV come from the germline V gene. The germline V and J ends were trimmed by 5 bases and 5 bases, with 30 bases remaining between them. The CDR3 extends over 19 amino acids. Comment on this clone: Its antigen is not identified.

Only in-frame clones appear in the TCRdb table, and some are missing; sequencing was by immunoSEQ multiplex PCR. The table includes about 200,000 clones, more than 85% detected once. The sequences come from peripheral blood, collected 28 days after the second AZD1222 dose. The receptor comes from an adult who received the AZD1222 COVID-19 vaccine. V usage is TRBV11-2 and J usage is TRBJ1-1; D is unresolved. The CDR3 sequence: CASSNPEASINIRDTEAFF. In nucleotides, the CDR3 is TGTGCCAGCAGCAACCCCGAGGCCTCCATCAATATACGGGATACTGAAGCTTTCTTT.